This entry describes one T cell receptor beta chain. Its target antigen remains unknown. It has no much larger one-base neighbor in the sample; base qualities were not kept. Sorted unstimulated T cells and proliferating T cells recovered from mixed lymphocyte reactions underwent TCRbeta CDR3 sequencing. Fresh whole blood from approximately ten HLA-typed healthy donors was used to isolate PBMCs. This specimen belongs to a study of siplizumab effects on memory and regulatory T cells (dated by TCRdb to about 2019). General notes on the study: The effect of the anti-CD2 antibody siplizumab on alloreactive T-cell subsets was examined in allogeneic mixed lymphocyte reactions constructed from human PBMCs.

The library was prepared using the immunoSEQ multiplex PCR assay. Some 9.9 x 10^4 TCR templates per sample were assayed by the deep sequencing platform. Genomic DNA extracted from sorted T cells was the material used for TCRbeta CDR3 sequencing. As for the original processing: The R programming language was used for the clonal analysis of the TCRbeta CDR3 data. Unstimulated samples were compared with post-reaction CFSE-low samples to define alloreactive CD4+ and CD8+ clones. By matching sequences to the repertoires of sorted unstimulated Treg and non-Treg cells, each alloreactive CD4+ clone was assigned a regulatory or non-regulatory origin. This is the immuneACCESS table as TCRdb keeps it, with only in-frame sequences that have V and J called. A part of the clones is gone; compared with another copy, unresolved V genes explain less than half, and the rest is unexplained. D and trimming come from the DNA, and the V and J calls and clone size come from that table. The sample records about 110,000 clones, under 95% of which are singletons. Of the sample, more than 0.3% is held by the ten largest clones.

The study at large found these results: Siplizumab significantly reduced the cumulative frequency of alloreactive sequences traceable to unstimulated CD4+ memory T cells. About 80-96% of proliferating CD4+ or CD8+ clones could not be given a naive or memory phenotype. Greater diversity appeared to be present in unstimulated naive T cells than in memory T cells, and a substantial contribution to the alloresponse seemed to be made by naive cells. Sequences below about 10^-5 frequency were poorly captured, so only a minor fraction of alloreactive clones could be mapped to unstimulated subsets. Whether proliferating Tregs from siplizumab cultures were suppressive was not functionally confirmed. Among mappable alloreactive CD4+ clones, the Treg-derived fraction averaged around 70% with siplizumab versus 25% to 30% in control reactions.

Specimen: CD4+ T cells sorted from blood. The receptor's source is a human donor in good health.

The base sequence is TGTGCCAGCAGCTTACGTTTCGGGGGATCGACCCAGTACTTC. It is translated as CASSLRFGGSTQYF. The rearranged segments are TRBV11-2 and TRBJ2-5; the D gene is possibly TRBD2, with 6 bases matching. Per the germline V gene, SGHAT is the CDR1 and FQNNGV is the CDR2. V loses 2 bases of germline sequence and J loses 7 bases, and the interval between the two ends is 14 bases. The CDR3 covers 14 residues, taking in both the cysteine and the phenylalanine. Left in the record is the CDR3 DNA by itself, 42 bases read in frame from the first base.